The clone carrying this T cell receptor beta chain was recorded a few times. The sample is drawn from a study of glioma-infiltrating T cells. This CDR3 is built from 15 residues. CDR1 is KGHDR and CDR2 is SFDVKD in the germline V gene. V shed 9 bases, J shed 7 bases, and the junction held 12 bases outside the gene matches. Using RNA template, CDR3s of TCR alpha and beta were amplified with iRepertoire arm-PCR. TCRdb reanalysed the multiplex PCR reads using MiXCR and keeps one entry per CDR3 protein. The sample contains 150,000 to 200,000 distinct CDR3 sequences, about 47% of which appear only once. The rearrangement links TRBV24-1 to TRBJ2-1; 9 bases align to TRBD2. This receptor was obtained from a human donor with low-grade glioma or glioblastoma, undergoing nonglioma brain surgery, or in good health (not recorded which). Material for sequencing was glioma tissue, nonneoplastic brain tissue, or PBMCs (not recorded which). The CDR3 reads CATSSLAGALNEQFF. CDR3 in DNA: TGTGCCACCTCTTCTTTAGCGGGAGCATTGAATGAGCAGTTCTTC.